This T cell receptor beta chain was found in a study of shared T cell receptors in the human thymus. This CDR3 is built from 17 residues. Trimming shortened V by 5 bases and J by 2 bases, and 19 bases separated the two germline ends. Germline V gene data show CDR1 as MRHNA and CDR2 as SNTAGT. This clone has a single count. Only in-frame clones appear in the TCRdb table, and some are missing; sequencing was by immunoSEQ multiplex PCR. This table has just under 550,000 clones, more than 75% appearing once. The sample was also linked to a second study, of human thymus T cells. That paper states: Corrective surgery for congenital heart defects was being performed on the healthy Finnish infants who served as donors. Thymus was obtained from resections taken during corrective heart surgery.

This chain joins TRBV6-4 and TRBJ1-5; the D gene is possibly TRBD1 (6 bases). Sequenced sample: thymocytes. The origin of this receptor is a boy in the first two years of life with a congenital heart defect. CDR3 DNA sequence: TGTGCCAGCAGTACCCCCCGCGGGGGGCTTGGCAATCAGCCCCAGCATTTT. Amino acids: CASSTPRGGLGNQPQHF.